This paragraph reports one TCR beta chain. Only in-frame clones appear in the TCRdb table, and some are missing; sequencing was by immunoSEQ multiplex PCR. The data contain 75,000 or so clones, 85% to 95% of them singletons. The data were taken from a study of technical replicates of blood from a few donors. The sequencing sample was made of T cells isolated from PBMCs. The TCR sequence derives from a human donor in good health.

CDR3 nucleotides: TGTGCCAGCAGCTCGGGACTAGAATTCGATACGCAGTATTTT. The encoded protein is CASSSGLEFDTQYF. The gene calls are TRBV5-4 and TRBJ2-3; 8 nucleotides line up with TRBD2. V shed 3 bases, J shed 6 bases, and the junction held 6 bases outside the gene matches. Germline values: CDR1 SGHNT, CDR2 YYREEE (reference sequence). This CDR3 region has 14 residues. Combining the CDR3 with reference TRBV5-4 and TRBJ2-3 gives the whole variable domain ETGVTQSPTHLIKTRGQQVTLRCSSQSGHNTVSWYQQALGQGPQFIFQYYREEENGRGNFPPRFSGLQFPNYSSELNVNALELDDSALYLCASSSGLEFDTQYFGPGTRLTVL.